The clone carrying this TCR beta chain has a count of ten or more. What it binds is unknown. The data belong to a study of molecular identifiers for immune sequencing clone quantification. Overall study findings and caveats: Jurkat TCR RNA spiked in from one cell could reportedly be detected among 800,000 to 1,000,000 naive cells. Sizes of clones that are highly expanded could be underestimated (if identical TCR molecules share a barcode).

The CD8+CD4-CCR7+CD45RA+ phenotype defined the sorted naive CD8 T cells. Via MiXCR, TCRdb re-called the PCR reads, giving one row per CDR3 protein. In the table there are approximately 630,000 distinct CDR3 sequences, about 25% of which are singletons. The sequenced material came from naive CD8+ T cells from blood, with Jurkat cell RNA spiked in. Subset described: FACS-sorted CD8+CD4-CCR7+CD45RA+ naive T cells. The receptor comes from a human donor in good health. Some libraries in this study had Jurkat cell RNA spiked in.

The CDR3 region is CASTTTEETGELFF. Here the CDR3 DNA reads TGTGCCAGCACCACCACCGAGGAGACCGGGGAGCTGTTTTTT. The chain is built from TRBV7-9 and TRBJ2-2; no reliable D call. Germline V gene sequence: CDR1 SEHNR, CDR2 FQNEAQ (reference sequence). Deletions cut 7 bases from V and 5 bases from J, with 14 bases between. CDR3 length equals 14 residues.